This TCR beta chain was captured by sequencing in a study of T cell clonotyping in hematopoietic cell transplantation. Measured with immunoSEQ multiplex PCR; TCRdb has only the in-frame clones, and not every one. Of 65,000 to 80,000 clones in the sample, 90% to 96% are singletons; the top ten hold under 2%. Time point here: recipient sample about 28 days before transplant, after cytoreduction. V was pared by 2 bases and J by 0 bases, with 9 bases between. Looked up from germline, CDR1 is SGHRS and CDR2 is YFSETQ. The CDR3 runs to 15 residues. This chain uses TRBV5-1 with TRBJ1-5; no clear D gene. The input for sequencing was peripheral blood mononuclear cells, taken before stem cell transplant. The source is a woman in her forties or fifties with acute myeloid leukemia. Some clones in this sample may be carry-over from other donors' samples. CDR3 amino acids: CASSLSGHSNQPQHF. The CDR3 nucleotides are TGCGCCAGCAGCTTAAGCGGGCATAGCAATCAGCCCCAGCATTTT.